The sequence of this TCR beta chain was determined in a study of spatial heterogeneity in lung cancer. On the study more broadly: Detection consistently captured more beta-chain sequences than alpha-chain sequences.

TCRdb used MiXCR to reprocess the 5' RACE reads, holding one entry per CDR3 protein. The data contain 25,000 or so distinct CDR3 sequences, about 4.7% of them singletons. The time point is: sample taken at primary tumor resection. A total of 72 untreated early-stage non-small cell lung cancer patients served as donors. Material for sequencing was whole RNA from tumor, nontumor lung or frozen PBMC, left unsorted. This clonotype was found many times. The sequenced sample was PBMCs, obtained at surgery. This TCR was sampled from a male donor with early-stage non-small cell lung cancer.

DNA of the CDR3: TGTGCCAGCAGCCAATCAACTGGTACAGATACGCAGTATTTT. As protein: CASSQSTGTDTQYF. The rearrangement uses TRBV16 and TRBJ2-3; D gene uncertain. Trimming pared 0 bases from V and 3 bases from J, leaving 7 bases between. The CDR3 totals 14 residues. The V gene's germline CDR1 is KGHSY and CDR2 FQNENV.